This T cell receptor beta chain was obtained from a study of T cell repertoires in cytomegalovirus infection (dated by TCRdb to the late 2010s). About the investigation overall: Because public TCR beta signatures pointed to carriage of CMV infection together with the matching HLA type, the HLA type of each donor mattered for the analysis. Study-wide findings and limitations: In the ex vivo response, HLA-C-restricted CMV-specific TCR beta clonotypes were dominant, and in two of eight donors the single most frequent clonotype came from this HLA-C-restricted group. In both this cohort and an independent cohort of some 370 donors, the cumulative frequency of public TCR beta family members distinguished carriers of CMV infection plus the relevant HLA type.

Instrument used: Illumina HiSeq 1500. TCRdb applied fastp at Q25 and MiXCR to the public reads, then kept only in-frame beta chains. Entries are consolidated by CDR3 protein sequence, retaining the most common genes and DNA. This sample comprises some 110,000 distinct CDR3 sequences, about 9.5% of them detected only once. The top ten clones comprise approximately 33% of the sample. Cut back by 6 bases and 5 bases, the V and J ends lie 10 bases apart. For CDR1 and CDR2, the germline V gene lists SGHVS and FQNEAQ. The CDR3, cysteine through phenylalanine, is 13 amino acids long. The DNA shown is the 39-base CDR3, in frame from base 1. The table lists this clonotype with many counts. The antigen this receptor binds is unknown. The sample holds no much larger clone one base away, and base qualities are not on file.

Recombination connected TRBV7-8 to TRBJ2-2; too little of a D gene remains to name it. This TCR derives from a human donor in good health (CMV status not recorded). Some clones in this sample may be carry-over from other donors' samples. The sample was PBMCs, sequenced either directly or after in vitro stimulation (not recorded which). The DNA sequence reads TGTGCCAGCAGTTTCTCTACTACCGGGGAGCTGTTTTTT. It codes for CASSFSTTGELFF.